This T cell receptor (beta chain) was sequenced in a study of cytomegalovirus exposure and HLA in healthy donors. In the PCR, 60 Vbeta and 13 Jbeta primers were used. The method was immunoSEQ multiplex PCR; TCRdb's version includes in-frame clones alone and lacks a portion of them. This table holds some 120,000 clones, approximately 81% found once. V lost 0 bases and J lost 4; bases outside the gene matches: 4. This CDR3 contains 15 residues. Germline V CDR1 and CDR2: SGHRS, YFSETQ. The TCR sequence derives from a woman younger than 35 in good health and CMV-seropositive. This chain joins TRBV5-1 and TRBJ2-5; 9 nucleotides agree with TRBD2. Sequencing input: PBMCs. CDR3 in DNA: TGCGCCAGCAGCTTGGGTAGCGGGAGAGGAGAGACCCAGTACTTC. It yields the protein CASSLGSGRGETQYF. The variable domain in full, with the rest retrieved from reference TRBV5-1 and TRBJ2-5, is KAGVTQTPRYLIKTRGQQVTLSCSPISGHRSVSWYQQTPGQGLQFLFEYFSETQRNKGNFPGRFSGRQFSNSRSEMNVSTLELGDSALYLCASSLGSGRGETQYFGPGTRLLVL.